This passage covers 2 T cell receptor beta chains from one sample sequenced in a study of T cells in localized non-small cell lung cancer. Here immunoSEQ multiplex PCR was the method, and the copy in TCRdb shows in-frame clones only, minus some. The sample holds 25,000 or so clones, 85% to 90% seen once. The specimen comprised PBMCs, sampled before any cancer treatment. These receptor sequences come from a man aged 40-75 years with stage II lung adenocarcinoma.

The chain uses TRBV6-6 and TRBJ1-6, with 8 bases lining up with TRBD1. V trimming: 5 bases; J trimming: 5 bases; junction bases outside the gene matches: 2. Germline V gene lookup returns CDR1 MNHNY and CDR2 SVGAGI (reference sequence). This CDR3 region has 14 residues. The CDR3 reads CASSNRGDNSPLHF. In DNA, the CDR3 is TGTGCCAGCAGTAACAGGGGGGATAATTCACCCCTCCACTTT.

This rearrangement joins TRBV6-5 to TRBJ1-1; D unresolved. The CDR3 has 13 amino acids. Per the germline V gene, CDR1 is MNHEY and CDR2 is SVGAGI. V dropped 3 bases and J dropped 3 bases, with 8 bases sitting between them. CDR3 residues: CASSYGFDTEAFF. CDR3 in DNA: TGTGCCAGCAGTTATGGATTTGACACTGAAGCTTTCTTT.